A single sample is the source of the 10 T cell receptor beta chains below, sequenced in a study of blood T cells in healthy people across ages. A sample-barcoded 5' primer and a J-beta primer mix were used in a second PCR of roughly 6 to 12 cycles. Each CDR3 protein is one row after TCRdb ran MiXCR on the 5' RACE reads. Seen here are about 930,000 distinct CDR3 sequences, almost 30% observed once, and the top ten hold roughly a tenth. In addition, the sample was reused for a study of T cells of mothers and their children.

The sequencing sample was made of blood. All receptors derive from a woman between 40 and 55 years old in good health.

This clonotype was seen more than once but under ten times. The V call is TRBV7-3, the J call TRBJ2-1, with 11 bases matching TRBD2. The germline V gene encodes CDR1 SGHTA and CDR2 FQGTGA. The CDR3 runs to 15 residues. V lost 3 bases, J lost 6 bases, and 4 bases stayed unmatched. CDR3 amino acids: CASSLTSGVGNEQFF. The CDR3 DNA reads TGTGCCAGCAGCTTGACTAGCGGGGTGGGCAATGAGCAGTTCTTC.

The V and J genes are TRBV6-2 or TRBV6-3 and TRBJ2-4, with 11 bases matching TRBD2. The CDR3 extends over 20 amino acids. Germline CDR1 MNHEY, CDR2 SVGEGT. Trimming at V came to 2 bases and at J to 13 bases, leaving 25 bases not matched to a gene. CDR3 bases: TGTGCCAGCAGTTACCCGACGGGACTAGCGGTCGGGTGGTCCTACAATGAGCAGTACTTC. Translation: CASSYPTGLAVGWSYNEQYF.

This clonotype was seen a handful of times. The junction differs from germline at one of its ends, possibly a read error. The chain carries TRBV6-1 and TRBJ2-7; 10 bases agree with TRBD2. Germline lookup yields CDR1 MNHNS and CDR2 SASEGT. The CDR3 is made up of 14 amino acids. The CDR3 spells CVSSAVLAGYEQYF. The DNA for the CDR3 is TGTGTCAGCAGTGCGGTACTAGCGGGGTACGAGCAGTACTTC.

The gene calls are TRBV20-1 and TRBJ2-3; weak D call: TRBD1 (6 bases). Trimming cost V 6 bases and J 2 bases, with 15 bases left between them. Per germline, CDR1 DFQATT and CDR2 SNEGSKA (reference sequence). CDR3 length: 14 residues. The CDR3 loop is CSASPDSYTDTQYF. The CDR3 DNA sequence: TGCAGTGCCAGTCCGGACAGCTACACAGATACGCAGTATTTT.

The chain recombines TRBV7-9 with TRBJ2-2, with D possibly being TRBD1 or TRBD2 (5 bases each). Germline V gene lookup returns CDR1 SEHNR and CDR2 FQNEAQ (reference sequence). Trimming pared 5 bases from V and 3 bases from J, leaving 19 bases between. CDR3 length equals 17 residues. This CDR3 is CASSPSPGDGDTGELFF. The DNA of the CDR3 is TGTGCCAGCAGCCCCTCCCCTGGGGACGGTGACACCGGGGAGCTGTTTTTT.

A word on this clonotype: A read error may be the cause here, since a much bigger clone is one base away. The rearrangement uses TRBV7-2 and TRBJ2-5; 7 bases line up with TRBD1. V gave up 2 bases and J gave up 7 bases; unmatched junction bases: 7. CDR3 length: 14 amino acids. The germline gives CDR1 SGHTA, CDR2 FQGNSA. CDR3 nucleotides: TGTGCCAGCAGCTTAAAATCGGGACAGAGGACCCAGTACTTC. Translating it yields CASSLKSGQRTQYF.

The V and J genes are TRBV2 and TRBJ1-4; no clear D. From germline, CDR1 is SNHLY and CDR2 FYNNEI. The CDR3 contains 14 residues. With 7 bases removed from V and 2 bases from J, the gap between germline ends came to 11 bases. CDR3 coding DNA: TGTGCCAGCACCCCAGCGCGGACTAATGAAAAACTGTTTTTT. Protein sequence: CASTPARTNEKLFF.

This clonotype appeared a few times. V usage is TRBV7-2 and J usage is TRBJ2-2, with 8 bases lining up with TRBD2. V lost 5 bases to trimming and J lost 3 bases; unmatched junction nucleotides: 11. The CDR3 contains 17 residues. Germline CDR1 SGHTA, CDR2 FQGNSA. CDR3 sequence (DNA): TGTGCCAGCAGCCATGACCCAGGTAGCGGGGACACCGGGGAGCTGTTTTTT. Its translation: CASSHDPGSGDTGELFF.

Note on this clonotype: At one end the junction does not follow the germline gene, possibly because of a read error. The chain recombines TRBV28 with TRBJ1-1; 9 nucleotides match TRBD1. The length of the CDR3 is 13 residues. Looked up from germline, CDR1 is MDHEN and CDR2 is SYDVKM. CDR3 sequence reads: CAGSLPGQGKAFF. The CDR3, as DNA: TGTGCCGGCAGCCTGCCGGGACAGGGAAAAGCTTTCTTT.

The V call is TRBV28, the J call TRBJ1-3; D not certain. V lost 4 bases to trimming and J lost 11 bases, with 15 bases between them. This CDR3 contains 13 residues. Germline loops: CDR1 MDHEN, CDR2 SYDVKM. The CDR3 protein is CASSSPDGRSIYF. The CDR3, as DNA: TGTGCCAGCAGTTCCCCGGACGGTAGATCCATATATTTT.